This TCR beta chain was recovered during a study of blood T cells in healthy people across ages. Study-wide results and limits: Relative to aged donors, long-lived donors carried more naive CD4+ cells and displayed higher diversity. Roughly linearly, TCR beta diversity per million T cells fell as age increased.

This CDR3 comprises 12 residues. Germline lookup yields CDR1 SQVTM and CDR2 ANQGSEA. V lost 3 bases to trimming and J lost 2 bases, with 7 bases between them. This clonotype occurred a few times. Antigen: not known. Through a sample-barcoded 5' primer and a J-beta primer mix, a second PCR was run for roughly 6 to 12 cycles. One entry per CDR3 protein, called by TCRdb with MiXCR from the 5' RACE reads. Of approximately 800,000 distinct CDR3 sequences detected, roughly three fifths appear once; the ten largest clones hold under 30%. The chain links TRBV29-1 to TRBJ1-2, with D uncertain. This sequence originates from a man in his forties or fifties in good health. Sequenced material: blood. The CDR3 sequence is CSVEETNYGYTF. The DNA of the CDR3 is TGCAGCGTTGAGGAGACAAACTATGGCTACACCTTC.